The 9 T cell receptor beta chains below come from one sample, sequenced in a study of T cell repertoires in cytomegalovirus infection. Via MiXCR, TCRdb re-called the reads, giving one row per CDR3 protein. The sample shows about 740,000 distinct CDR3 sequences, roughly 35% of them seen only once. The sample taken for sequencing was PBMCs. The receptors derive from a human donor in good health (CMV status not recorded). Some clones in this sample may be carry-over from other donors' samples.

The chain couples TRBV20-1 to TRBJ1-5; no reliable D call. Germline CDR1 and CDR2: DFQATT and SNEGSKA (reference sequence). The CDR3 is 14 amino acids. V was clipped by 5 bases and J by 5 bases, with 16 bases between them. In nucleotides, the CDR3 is TGCAGTGCTGTTCACAGAGTTAGGCATCAGCCCCAGCATTTT. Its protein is CSAVHRVRHQPQHF.

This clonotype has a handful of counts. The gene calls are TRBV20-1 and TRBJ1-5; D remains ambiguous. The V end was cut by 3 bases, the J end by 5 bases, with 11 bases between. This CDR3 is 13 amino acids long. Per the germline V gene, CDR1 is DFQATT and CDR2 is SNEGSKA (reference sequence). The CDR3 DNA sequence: TGCAGTGCTAGGCGCTCCGGGGATCAGCCCCAGCATTTT. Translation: CSARRSGDQPQHF.

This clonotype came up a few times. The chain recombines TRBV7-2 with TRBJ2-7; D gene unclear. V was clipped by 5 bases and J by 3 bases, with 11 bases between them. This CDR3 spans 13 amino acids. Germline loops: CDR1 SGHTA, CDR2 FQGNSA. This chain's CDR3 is CASSPTLYYEQYF. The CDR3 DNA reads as TGTGCCAGCAGCCCGACTTTGTACTACGAGCAGTACTTC. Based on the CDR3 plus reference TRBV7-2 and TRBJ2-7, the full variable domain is GAGVSQSPSNKVTEKGKDVELRCDPISGHTALYWYRQSLGQGLEFLIYFQGNSAPDKSGLPSDRFSAERTGGSVSTLTIQRTQQEDSAVYLCASSPTLYYEQYFGPGTRLTVT.

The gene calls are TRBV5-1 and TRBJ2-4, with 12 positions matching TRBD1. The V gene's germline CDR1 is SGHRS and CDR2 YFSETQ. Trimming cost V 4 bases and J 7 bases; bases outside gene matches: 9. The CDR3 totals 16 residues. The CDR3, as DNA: TGCGCCAGCAGCCCCGGGACAGGGGGCCGTAGGAACATTCAGTACTTC. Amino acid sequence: CASSPGTGGRRNIQYF.

This CDR3 is CASSLVSRSGGQFF. For the CDR3, the DNA is TGTGCCAGCAGCTTAGTGTCGAGGTCTGGAGGGCAGTTCTTC. J is TRBJ2-1 and V is TRBV7-8, with D possibly being TRBD2 (5 bases). The CDR3 is made up of 14 amino acids. V was shortened by 1 base and J by 12 bases, with 16 bases between the two germline ends. Germline V gene data show CDR1 as SGHVS and CDR2 as FQNEAQ.

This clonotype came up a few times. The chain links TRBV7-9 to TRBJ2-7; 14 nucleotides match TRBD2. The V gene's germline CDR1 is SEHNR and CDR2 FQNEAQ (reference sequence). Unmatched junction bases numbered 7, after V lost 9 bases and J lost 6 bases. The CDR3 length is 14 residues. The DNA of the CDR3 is TGTGCCAGTGAGGGACTAGCGGGAGACGGCGAGCAGTACTTC. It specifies CASEGLAGDGEQYF.

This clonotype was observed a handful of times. CDR3 sequence reads: CASSDRGGGTVYGYTF. The CDR3 DNA sequence: TGTGCCAGCAGTGATCGGGGAGGCGGAACCGTCTATGGCTACACCTTC. The chain couples TRBV2 to TRBJ1-2; D is undetermined. This CDR3 contains 16 residues. V was trimmed by 3 bases and J by 4 bases, leaving 18 bases between them. Germline V gene lookup returns CDR1 SNHLY and CDR2 FYNNEI.

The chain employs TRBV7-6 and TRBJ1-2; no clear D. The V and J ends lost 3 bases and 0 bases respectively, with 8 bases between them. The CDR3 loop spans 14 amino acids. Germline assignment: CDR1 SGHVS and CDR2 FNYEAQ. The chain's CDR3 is CASSFRETNYGYTF. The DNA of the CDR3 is TGTGCCAGCAGCTTCCGGGAGACTAACTATGGCTACACCTTC.

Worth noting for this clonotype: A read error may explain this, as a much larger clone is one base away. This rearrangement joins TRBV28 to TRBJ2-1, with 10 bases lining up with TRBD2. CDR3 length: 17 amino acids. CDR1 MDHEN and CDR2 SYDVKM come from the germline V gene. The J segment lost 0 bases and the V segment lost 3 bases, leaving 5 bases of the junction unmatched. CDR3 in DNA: TGTGCCAGCAGTTTTTACCCTAGCGGGAGCTCCTACAATGAGCAGTTCTTC. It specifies CASSFYPSGSSYNEQFF. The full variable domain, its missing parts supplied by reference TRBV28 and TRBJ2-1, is DVKVTQSSRYLVKRTGEKVFLECVQDMDHENMFWYRQDPGLGLRLIYFSYDVKMKEKGDIPEGYSVSREKKERFSLILESASTNQTSMYLCASSFYPSGSSYNEQFFGPGTRLTVL.